This is a list of T cell receptor beta chains from one sample in a study of shared clonotypes between healthy human individuals. Sequenced by immunoSEQ multiplex PCR; TCRdb stores in-frame clones only, minus some. The sample lists some 2,100,000 clones, around 95% occurring once. The sequenced material came from naive CD4+ T cells sorted from blood. These receptors came from a man younger than 35 in good health. Each CDR3 is given with its conserved first and last residue. D genes are given only for firm matches. Clone size appears in some rows only: once, few, many, or a class for an expanded clone.

>NA|TRBJ1-6|NA|TRBV25-1
TGTGCCAGCACCCCGATGGGGGGCGGGGATTCACCCCTCCACTTT
CASTPMGGGDSPLHF
>NA|TRBJ1-6|NA|TRBV10-3
TGTGCCATCAGTGAGTCCGGGGGTGCACCCCTCCACTTT
CAISESGGAPLHF
>NA|TRBJ1-3|NA|TRBV7-8
TGTGCCAGCAGCTCGTCCGTTGGAAACACCATATATTTT
CASSSSVGNTIYF
>once|TRBJ1-2|TRBD1|TRBV9
TGTGCCAGCAGCTCCGACAGGGGAGGCTATGGCTACACCTTC
CASSSDRGGYGYTF
>NA|TRBJ1-6|TRBD1|TRBV9
TGTGCCAGCAGCCCCAGACAGGGGACGAATTCACCCCTCCACTTT
CASSPRQGTNSPLHF
>NA|TRBJ2-7|TRBD2|TRBV2
TGTGCCAGCAGGGTTCTAGCGGGGGCCCCCTACGAGCAGTACTTC
CASRVLAGAPYEQYF
>NA|TRBJ1-2|TRBD1|TRBV6-5
TGTGCCAGTAAAAGGACCAGGGGGCGCGGAGAAGGCTACACCTTC
CASKRTRGRGEGYTF
>NA|TRBJ1-1|NA|TRBV2
TGTGCCAGCGGGAGTTCACAGGGTCTAACTGAAGCTTTCTTT
CASGSSQGLTEAFF
>NA|TRBJ1-4|NA|TRBV5-1
TGCGCCAGCAGCTTGATGGGCAGGAATGAAAAACTGTTTTTT
CASSLMGRNEKLFF
>NA|TRBJ1-1|NA|TRBV6-5
TGTGCCAGCAGTTACTCGAGAAACACGAACACTGAAGCTTTCTTT
CASSYSRNTNTEAFF
>NA|TRBJ2-1|NA|TRBV7-9
TGTGCCAGCAGCACCAGAGGGATCTTGGGGATGAATGAGCAGTTCTTC
CASSTRGILGMNEQFF
>few|TRBJ1-5|NA|TRBV6-1
TGTGCCAGCAGTGAAGTCAGTCGACAGCCCCAGCATTTT
CASSEVSRQPQHF
>NA|TRBJ1-5|NA|TRBV2
TGTGCCAGCAGTGGGGGACTGGGGGGTGCGCAGCCCCAGCATTTT
CASSGGLGGAQPQHF
>NA|TRBJ1-2|TRBD1|TRBV6-5
TGTGCCAGCAGGGGCCAGGACAGGGCCTATGGCTACACCTTC
CASRGQDRAYGYTF
>NA|TRBJ2-7|NA|TRBV21-1
TGTGCCAGCAGCATTAACAGGGTTTACGAGCAGTACTTC
CASSINRVYEQYF
>NA|TRBJ2-7|TRBD2|TRBV7-8
TGTGCCAGCAGCTTAAGATGGGCTAGCGGGAGGGCCAGGGACGAGCAGTACTTC
CASSLRWASGRARDEQYF
>NA|TRBJ1-3|NA|TRBV5-4
TGTGCCAGCAGCGCTTTTCTCGGAGGAAACACCATATATTTT
CASSAFLGGNTIYF
>NA|TRBJ2-5|NA|TRBV27
TGTGCCAGCAGTTTAAACCAGGGCTGGGAGACCCAGTACTTC
CASSLNQGWETQYF
>NA|TRBJ1-4|TRBD1|TRBV27
TGTGCCAGCAGCCCACGACAGGGTTGGGAAAAACTGTTTTTT
CASSPRQGWEKLFF
>NA|TRBJ2-4|NA|TRBV12-5
TGTGCTAGTGGTTTGTATGCGCCAGCCAAAAACATTCAGTACTTC
CASGLYAPAKNIQYF
>NA|TRBJ2-5|TRBD2|TRBV7-2
TGTGCCAGCAGCTTAAGGCGGGAGCCCTGGGAGACCCAGTACTTC
CASSLRREPWETQYF
>NA|TRBJ2-3|NA|TRBV5-1
TGCGCCAGCAAACGGACCGGGGGCGCAGATACGCAGTATTTT
CASKRTGGADTQYF
>once|TRBJ2-2|TRBD1|TRBV11-3
TGTGCCAGCAGCTTTCAAACCGGGACAGGGGCTGGGGAGCTGTTTTTT
CASSFQTGTGAGELFF
>NA|TRBJ2-7|TRBD1|TRBV6-1
TGTGCCAGCAGAGTGACAGGGGCCTACGAGCAGTACTTC
CASRVTGAYEQYF
>NA|TRBJ2-7|NA|TRBV4-3
TGCGCCAGCAGCCAAGCAGGGCTCTGCGAGCAGTACTTC
CASSQAGLCEQYF
>NA|TRBJ1-2|NA|TRBV7-9
TGTGCCAGCAGCTTAAACCGTCGTAAGACCTTC
CASSLNRRKTF
>NA|TRBJ1-4|TRBD1|TRBV7-8
TGTGCCAGCAGCTTAGACGGGACAGGGAATGAAAAACTGTTTTTT
CASSLDGTGNEKLFF
>NA|TRBJ1-6|TRBD1|TRBV7-9
TGTGCCAGCAGCTTCCAACAGGGGACAATCAATTCACCCCTCCACTTT
CASSFQQGTINSPLHF
>once|TRBJ2-1|TRBD2|TRBV5-1
TGCGCCAGCAGCTCGACCGGGACTAGCGGGGACATGTCCTACAATGAGCAGTTCTTC
CASSSTGTSGDMSYNEQFF
>NA|TRBJ1-6|NA|TRBV5-1
TGCGCCAGCAGCTTGGTCGCCGATTCACCCCTCCACTTT
CASSLVADSPLHF
>NA|TRBJ2-1|TRBD2|TRBV7-2
TGTGCCAGCAGCAAGACCCTAGCGGGGGGGTACAATGAGCAGTTCTTC
CASSKTLAGGYNEQFF
>NA|TRBJ1-2|NA|TRBV6-6
TGTGCCAGCAGTTACTCGGACACCTATGGCTACACCTTC
CASSYSDTYGYTF
>NA|TRBJ2-3|TRBD2|TRBV11-2
TGTGCCAGCAGCTTTTTGGGGACTAGCGGGTTAACAGATACGCAGTATTTT
CASSFLGTSGLTDTQYF
>NA|TRBJ1-4|NA|TRBV5-4
TGTGCCAGCAGCGGCGGGGGCCAGAATGAAAAACTGTTTTTT
CASSGGGQNEKLFF
>NA|TRBJ1-5|TRBD1|TRBV5-6
TGTGCCAGCAGCCTTGGACAGGTCAATCAGCCCCAGCATTTT
CASSLGQVNQPQHF
>NA|TRBJ1-4|NA|TRBV11-2
TGTGCCAGCAGCTTAAGGGCAGGGGAGGATGAAAAACTGTTTTTT
CASSLRAGEDEKLFF
>NA|TRBJ1-1|NA|TRBV28
TGTGCCAGCAGTCCCCCCAGACAGTTCCGGACTGAAGCTTTCTTT
CASSPPRQFRTEAFF
>NA|TRBJ1-2|NA|TRBV27
TGTGCCAGCAGTTTATTTCGGGGTAGTGGCTACACCTTC
CASSLFRGSGYTF
>NA|TRBJ2-5|TRBD2|TRBV5-5
TGTGCCAGCAGCTTTGGACTAGCAGAGACCCAGTACTTC
CASSFGLAETQYF
>NA|TRBJ1-1|NA|TRBV7-2
TGTGCCAGCAGCCCCCAGGGAGGGGTGACTGAAGCTTTCTTT
CASSPQGGVTEAFF
>NA|TRBJ1-3|NA|TRBV6-1
TGTGCCAGCAGTGAAGTTGGAGGGGGATCCGGGGACACCATATATTTT
CASSEVGGGSGDTIYF
>NA|TRBJ1-6|NA|TRBV18
TGTGCCAGCTCACCAGGACGATCCTATAATTCACCCCTCCACTTT
CASSPGRSYNSPLHF
>NA|TRBJ1-2|TRBD1|TRBV7-9
TGTGCCAGCAGCACACCGGGACAGGGGCATGGCTACACCTTC
CASSTPGQGHGYTF
>NA|TRBJ2-7|NA|TRBV19
TGTGCCAGTAGTATAGATCGAGGAGCCTACGAGCAGTACTTC
CASSIDRGAYEQYF
>NA|TRBJ1-4|NA|TRBV27
TGTGCCAGCAGAGTGGAGGGCGCAACTAATGAAAAACTGTTTTTT
CASRVEGATNEKLFF
>NA|TRBJ1-6|NA|TRBV10-3
TGTGCCATCAGTGGAGGGGAAGGGACTTCACCCCTCCACTTT
CAISGGEGTSPLHF
>NA|TRBJ1-3|NA|TRBV7-8
TGTGCCAGCAGCTTAGGAAATCAGGGGAATACCATATATTTT
CASSLGNQGNTIYF
>NA|TRBJ1-6|TRBD1|TRBV23-1
TGCGCCAGCAGTAGGACAGGGGTATCCTTATCCTATAATTCACCCCTCCACTTT
CASSRTGVSLSYNSPLHF
>NA|TRBJ1-1|NA|TRBV7-3
TGTGCCAGCAGCTTATTCGGGAGCGGCGTCTCTGTGGAGAACACTGAAGCTTTCTTT
CASSLFGSGVSVENTEAFF
>once|TRBJ1-5|TRBD1|TRBV19
TGTGCCAGTGCGGGGCAGGGGGTTCAGCCCCAGCATTTT
CASAGQGVQPQHF
>NA|TRBJ2-2|TRBD1|TRBV19
TGTGCCATGGTGACAGGGTCGACCGGGGAGCTGTTTTTT
CAMVTGSTGELFF
>NA|TRBJ1-1|NA|TRBV19
TGTGCCAGTAGTATGGAATTGACTGAAGCTTTCTTT
CASSMELTEAFF